The following is a T cell receptor beta chain sequence with its context. It has no known antigen specificity. No base-level quality is on record; no much larger clone is a single base apart. The data derive from a study of blood T cell repertoires in COVID-19 (dated by TCRdb to about 2020). For the wider study: Samples covering the acute and convalescent phases of COVID-19 were provided by collaborators in the United States, Italy and Spain. Nearly every sample came with metadata listing a de-identified subject ID, COVID-19 status, age in years and sex. The material from the prospective study consisted of cDNA or gDNA derived from T cells, B-cell-depleted T cells, or PBMCs. Deeply sampled blood TCRbeta repertoires from subjects exposed to, actively infected with, or recovered from COVID-19 were included in the dataset. Samples came from the ongoing ImmuneRACE study (first 160 participants) plus 1,254 subjects from 6 global collaborators. Where available, HLA class I and class II types were taken from metadata supplied by the sample provider and were not determined by assay-based typing. The repertoires were released in a freely available public database intended as a resource for research on the immune response to SARS-CoV-2. Broader findings and caveats from the paper: How much clinical and demographic metadata was included differed by source and by participant, and the metadata was provided uncurated.

TCRbeta CDR3 regions were amplified from genomic DNA by means of the immunoSEQ Assay, a bias-controlled multiplex PCR. In the authors' own workflow: Within the assay, amplification of reference gene primers was used to estimate how many nucleated cells each sample contained. To quantify the absolute abundance of each unique TCRbeta CDR3 rearrangement, sequence reads were collapsed and filtered. For each sample, productive Simpson clonality was calculated by taking the square root of Simpson's diversity index across productive rearrangements. This immuneACCESS table, as held by TCRdb, lists in-frame sequences with V and J called but not all clones. Of the missing ones, under half trace to an unresolved V gene in checked studies; the others have no known cause. That table supplies the V and J calls and clone size; D and trimming were determined from the DNA. The sample includes about 130,000 clones, with 70% to 80% observed a single time. Approximately 5.2% of the sample rests with the top ten.

Reading from cysteine to phenylalanine, the CDR3 counts 17 amino acids. Solely the CDR3 DNA is kept, with 51 bases framed from the first base. For CDR1 and CDR2, the germline V gene lists MDHEN and SYDVKM. V is pared back by 1 base and J by 2 bases, with 17 bases lying between the germline termini. In Seattle, one collaborating source enrolled patients while the infection was active and tracked those patients longitudinally over the course of disease. Collaborating institutions collected whole blood in K2EDTA tubes following their own protocols. For TCRbeta analysis, collaborator samples were shipped as frozen whole blood, as isolated PBMCs, or as DNA extracted from either sample type.

The chain links TRBV28 with TRBJ1-1; matching of 6 bases hints at TRBD1 as the D gene. The sequencing input was peripheral blood. The sequence was collected from a woman between 65 and 79 years old with COVID-19, enrolled during active disease. The nucleotides read TGTGCCAGCAGTTTATTTGGGGGAGTGGGACAAAACACTGAAGCTTTCTTT. Its protein reads: CASSLFGGVGQNTEAFF.